This T cell receptor beta chain was sequenced for a study of T cells after yellow fever vaccination. Study details: In the case of low-cell-number fractions, SMART-Seq v4 Ultra Low Input was used for preparation.

Findings and limits, study-wide: Abundant clonotypes from the bulk population could get into FACS-sorted repertoires as contaminants. Post-booster samples contained most primary-vaccination clones (nearly 98% CD4, approximately 88% CD8).

The CDR3 extends over 13 amino acids. Trimming cost V 6 bases and J 5 bases; bases outside gene matches: 5. Germline-derived CDR1 and CDR2 are SGHTA and FQGNSA. Template switching by 5'RACE produced TCR cDNA, adding a universal primer site and UMIs. In TCRdb, the 5' RACE reads were re-called with MiXCR into one record per CDR3 protein. This table holds approximately 110,000 distinct CDR3 sequences, 7.4% found once. Only a few counts were recorded for this clonotype. The antigen is not known. The starting material was CD4+ T cells sorted from PBMCs, obtained roughly 10 days after the first yellow fever vaccination. The clonotype was recovered from a man between 18 and 35 years old who received the YFV17D yellow fever vaccine. This chain uses TRBV7-2 with TRBJ1-2, with 8 positions matching TRBD1. In DNA form, the CDR3 reads TGTGCCAGCAGTAACCAGGGGGCGTATGGCTACACCTTC. Translating it yields CASSNQGAYGYTF.